The TCR beta chain described here comes from a study of T-cell memory formation after mild COVID-19. TCRdb re-derived calls from the 5' RACE reads in MiXCR, one entry per CDR3 protein. The sample consists of some 340,000 distinct CDR3 sequences, 10% to 15% of them appearing once. Germline V gives CDR1 MDHEN, CDR2 SYDVKM. The CDR3 is 16 residues long. Trimming stripped 3 bases from V and 5 bases from J, with 19 bases between. This clonotype was picked up a small number of times. The J gene is TRBJ2-5, the V gene TRBV28; D is perhaps TRBD2 (7 bases). Specimen: PBMCs or a T cell subset sorted from them (not recorded which). This TCR came from a man younger than 35 who had mild COVID-19 (a few samples of this study predate the infection). Cell type and time point are not known. The CDR3 spells CASSFRSGGLRETQYF. The CDR3 DNA reads TGTGCCAGCAGTTTCCGATCGGGGGGCCTCCGGGAGACCCAGTACTTC.